The clone carrying this T cell receptor beta chain was detected only a few times. The antigen is not known. Some clones are missing from TCRdb's copy, which holds only in-frame ones; the method was immunoSEQ multiplex PCR. Of about 2,200,000 clones listed, 93% were seen once; the top ten hold 1.5% to 2%. Naive CD8 cells lacked CD45RO, underwent positive selection for CCR7 and left out terminally differentiated effector memory CD45RA+ cells. This record comes from a study of shared clonotypes between healthy human individuals. In germline, CDR1 is LGHNT, CDR2 FRNRAP. CDR3 size: 14 residues. V was trimmed by 6 bases and J by 6 bases, leaving 17 bases between them. Study-wide points: Clonotypes shared by all four sorted-subset donors had higher generation probabilities than non-shared clonotypes.

Material: naive CD8+ T cells from PBMCs. The chain carries TRBV12-5 and TRBJ1-1; D possibly corresponds to TRBD1 (5 bases). This TCR was sampled from a man between 18 and 29 years old in good health. Some clones in this sample may be carry-over from other donors' samples. In DNA form, the CDR3 reads TGTGCTAGTGGACCAACTGAAACGACAGCTGAAGCTTTCTTT. It specifies CASGPTETTAEAFF.